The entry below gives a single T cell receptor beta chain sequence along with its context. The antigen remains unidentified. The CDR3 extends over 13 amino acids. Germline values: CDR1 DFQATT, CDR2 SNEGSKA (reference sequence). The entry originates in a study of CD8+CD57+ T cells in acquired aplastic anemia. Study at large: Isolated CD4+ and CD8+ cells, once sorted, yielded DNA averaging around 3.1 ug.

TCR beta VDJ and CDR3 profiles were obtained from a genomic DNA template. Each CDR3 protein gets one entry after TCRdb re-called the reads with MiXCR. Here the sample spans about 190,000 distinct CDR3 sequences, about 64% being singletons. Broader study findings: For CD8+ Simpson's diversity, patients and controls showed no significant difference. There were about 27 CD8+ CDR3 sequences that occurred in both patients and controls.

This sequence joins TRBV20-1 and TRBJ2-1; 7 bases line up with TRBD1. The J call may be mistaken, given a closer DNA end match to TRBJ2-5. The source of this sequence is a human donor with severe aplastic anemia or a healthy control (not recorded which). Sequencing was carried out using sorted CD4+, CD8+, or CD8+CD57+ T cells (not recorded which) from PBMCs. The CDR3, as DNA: TGCAGTGCTAGTGTAGGGGGCGCAGAGACCCAGTACTTC. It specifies CSASVGGAETQYF.